This T cell receptor beta chain came from a study of blood T cell repertoires in COVID-19. The CDR3 covers 13 residues. J lost 4 bases, V lost 6 bases, and 5 bases had no gene match. Germline CDR1 reads LNHDA; CDR2 reads SQIVND (reference sequence). Methods used by the authors: Reference gene primer amplification gave nucleated cell count estimates. Sequenced by immunoSEQ multiplex PCR; TCRdb stores in-frame clones only, minus some. V and J calls and clone size are as listed in that table; D and trimming were resolved from the DNA. The data contain 300,000 or so clones, roughly 90% of them singletons.

Material: peripheral blood. The chain employs TRBV19 and TRBJ2-5, with 7 positions matching TRBD2. The receptor was isolated from a man in his late teens or twenties who had recovered from COVID-19. The DNA for the CDR3 is TGTGCCAGTAGGATGGGCGGGGGAGAGACCCAGTACTTC. Protein sequence: CASRMGGGETQYF.